The 19 T cell receptor beta chains below all came from one sample that was sequenced in a study of T cells after yellow fever vaccination. MiXCR, applied by TCRdb to the 5' RACE reads, yields one record per CDR3 protein. Seen here are about 400,000 distinct CDR3 sequences, under 7.5% observed once, and the top ten hold over 12%. The specimen comprised PBMCs, sampled 5 days after the yellow fever booster vaccination. The receptor source for this set is a man aged 25 to 45 who received the YFV17D yellow fever vaccine.

This clonotype has a handful of counts. The V call is TRBV5-1, the J call TRBJ2-3; D uncertain. The CDR3 length is 14 residues. Germline CDR1 and CDR2: SGHRS and YFSETQ. V lost 2 bases, J lost 4 bases, and 11 bases lay in between. CDR3 coding DNA: TGCGCCAGCAGCTTTGGCCAGCGCGCAGATACGCAGTATTTT. Amino acid sequence: CASSFGQRADTQYF.

In this sample, this clonotype turned up a few times. The genes are TRBV15 and TRBJ2-6, with no clear D. The CDR3 runs to 15 residues. Per the germline V gene, CDR1 is LNHNV and CDR2 is YYDKDF (reference sequence). Between the trimmed V and J ends, which lost 1 base and 2 bases, there was a span of 6 bases. The CDR3 sequence: CATSRGSAGANVLTF. Here the CDR3 DNA reads TGTGCCACCAGCAGAGGCTCCGCTGGGGCCAACGTCCTGACTTTC.

This clonotype was detected a few times. The rearrangement joins TRBV1 to TRBJ1-2; whether TRBD1, the table's D call, matches the DNA was not checked. TRBV1 is labeled a pseudogene. The CDR3 spans 14 residues. The CDR3 DNA reads TGCACCAGCAGCATGAGAGGGGGAGGACATGGCTACACCTTC. Translated, it gives CTSSMRGGGHGYTF.

This clonotype was detected a few times. The chain carries TRBV7-8 and TRBJ2-2, with a tentative D call TRBD2 (6 bases). The ends were cut back, 3 bases at V and 9 bases at J, with 17 bases in the middle. From germline, CDR1 is SGHVS and CDR2 FQNEAQ. The CDR3 has 15 residues. The CDR3, as DNA: TGTGCCAGCAGCTTGGGAGGAGGGCGAGGGTGGGAGCTGTTTTTT. Its protein is CASSLGGGRGWELFF.

This clonotype was counted many times. V usage is TRBV3-1 and J usage is TRBJ2-7; D remains ambiguous. Germline CDR1 and CDR2: LGHDT and YNNKEL (reference sequence). This CDR3 region has 14 residues. V was cut by 4 bases and J by 2 bases, with 12 bases left in between. CDR3 residues: CASSLPDVPYEQYF. CDR3 in DNA: TGTGCCAGCAGCCTCCCGGACGTACCCTACGAGCAGTACTTC.

In its sample, this clonotype was seen many times. This chain uses TRBV10-2 with TRBJ2-1; 9 nucleotides align to TRBD1. Germline assignment: CDR1 WSHSY and CDR2 SAAADI. The V segment lost 5 bases and the J segment 5 bases; nucleotides outside the gene matches: 7. This CDR3 contains 15 residues. The CDR3 DNA reads TGCGCCAGCAGTCCGGACAGGGGTTTGGACAATGAGCAGTTCTTC. Protein sequence: CASSPDRGLDNEQFF.

This clonotype was picked up many times. The chain joins TRBV6-2 or TRBV6-3 to TRBJ1-5, with no clear D. Trimming pared 7 bases from V and 3 bases from J, leaving 16 bases between. The CDR3 extends over 15 amino acids. The V gene's germline CDR1 is MNHEY and CDR2 SVGEGT. CDR3 DNA sequence: TGTGCCAGCAAGTCTCGGGCCCACCTCAATCAGCCCCAGCATTTT. The encoded protein is CASKSRAHLNQPQHF.

This chain links TRBV6-1 with TRBJ2-5, with 7 bases that match TRBD1. Germline trimming cut 5 bases from V and 3 bases from J; bases unmatched to any gene: 9. Germline V gives CDR1 MNHNS, CDR2 SASEGT. The CDR3 extends over 15 amino acids. The CDR3 loop is CASSPWDSQKETQYF. Written as DNA, the CDR3 is TGTGCCAGCAGTCCGTGGGACAGCCAAAAAGAGACCCAGTACTTC.

This clonotype was found many times. The gene calls are TRBV10-3 and TRBJ2-7; TRBD2 matches 9 bases. V lost 6 bases, J lost 1 base, and 4 bases stayed unmatched. Germline values: CDR1 ENHRY, CDR2 SYGVKD. This CDR3 has 14 residues. The CDR3, as DNA: TGTGCCATCAGCAGTAGCGGGGGTTCCTACGAGCAGTACTTC. Protein sequence: CAISSSGGSYEQYF.

Note on this clonotype: One base away lies a much larger clone, so this may be a sequencing read error. J is TRBJ2-7 and V is TRBV6-5, with TRBD1 identical over 9 bases. V lost 3 bases, J lost 4 bases, and 13 bases stayed unmatched. Looked up from germline, CDR1 is MNHEY and CDR2 is SVGAGI. The CDR3 is 17 amino acids. The CDR3 loop reads CASSYGFMRDRVYEQYF. The CDR3 coding sequence is TGTGCCAGCAGTTATGGGTTCATGCGGGACAGGGTTTACGAGCAGTACTTC.

This clonotype turned up a few times. The V and J genes are TRBV24-1 and TRBJ1-5; D unclear. Germline lookup yields CDR1 KGHDR and CDR2 SFDVKD. The CDR3 is 12 residues long. V was shortened by 3 bases and J by 5 bases, with 4 bases between the two germline ends. CDR3 nucleotides: TGTGCCACCAGTGATCCGGATCAGCCCCAGCATTTT. Its protein is CATSDPDQPQHF.

This clonotype was observed a handful of times. The J gene is TRBJ1-5, the V gene TRBV21-1; TRBD1, the table's D call, was not compared with the DNA. TRBV21-1 is a pseudogene segment. The CDR3 consists of 21 residues. CDR3 amino acids: CASSKMAPGANVTPFNQPQHF. The CDR3 DNA follows: TGTGCCAGCAGCAAGATGGCTCCTGGGGCCAATGTTACACCATTCAATCAGCCCCAGCATTTT.

This clonotype was counted at least ten times. One end of the junction varies from germline; a read error may be responsible. The CDR3 region has the DNA TGTGCCAGCAGCGTAGACTCCACCCAAGAGCACTTC. Its translation is CASSVDSTQEHF. The rearrangement links TRBV7-9 to TRBJ2-1; D gene unclear. The CDR3 length is 12 residues. Germline V gene data show CDR1 as SEHNR and CDR2 as FQNEAQ (reference sequence).

This clonotype was picked up many times. V is TRBV5-1 and J is TRBJ2-7; D is tentatively TRBD1 or TRBD2 (5 bases each). V was shortened by 0 bases and J by 7 bases, with 11 bases between the two germline ends. Germline CDR1 reads SGHRS; CDR2 reads YFSETQ. The CDR3 extends over 13 amino acids. CDR3: CASSLGQPGEQYF. In nucleotides, the CDR3 is TGCGCCAGCAGCTTGGGACAGCCGGGGGAGCAGTACTTC. Filled out from reference TRBV5-1 and TRBJ2-7, the complete variable domain reads KAGVTQTPRYLIKTRGQQVTLSCSPISGHRSVSWYQQTPGQGLQFLFEYFSETQRNKGNFPGRFSGRQFSNSRSEMNVSTLELGDSALYLCASSLGQPGEQYFGPGTRLTVT.

This clonotype was found many times. The chain has TRBV6-1 and TRBJ2-3, with TRBD1 identical over 10 bases. This CDR3 has 16 amino acids. Per germline, CDR1 MNHNS and CDR2 SASEGT. V dropped 5 bases and J dropped 4; count of bases not matched to a gene: 9. CDR3 residues: CASSPPRGTGADTQYF. For the CDR3, the DNA is TGTGCCAGCAGTCCCCCGAGGGGGACAGGGGCAGATACGCAGTATTTT.

This chain connects TRBV5-1 to TRBJ2-7; D is unclear. Germline V gene sequence: CDR1 SGHRS, CDR2 YFSETQ. CDR3 length: 13 residues. The V gene lost 2 bases and the J gene lost 4 bases, with 10 bases spanning the gap. DNA for the CDR3: TGCGCCAGCAGCTTCCCGGAACGGTACGAGCAGTACTTC. Its translation: CASSFPERYEQYF.

At least ten counts were recorded for this clonotype. The rearrangement joins TRBV5-1 to TRBJ2-7; maybe TRBD2 (6 bases). Germline V gene sequence: CDR1 SGHRS, CDR2 YFSETQ. There are 14 residues in the CDR3. V was shortened by 4 bases and J by 3 bases, with 14 bases between the two germline ends. The CDR3 sequence is CASSLSGEGYEQYF. CDR3 DNA sequence: TGCGCCAGCAGCCTTAGCGGAGAGGGCTACGAGCAGTACTTC. Together with reference TRBV5-1 and TRBJ2-7, the CDR3 gives the full variable domain: KAGVTQTPRYLIKTRGQQVTLSCSPISGHRSVSWYQQTPGQGLQFLFEYFSETQRNKGNFPGRFSGRQFSNSRSEMNVSTLELGDSALYLCASSLSGEGYEQYFGPGTRLTVT.

There are a few counts of this clonotype. The chain recombines TRBV12-3 or TRBV12-4 with TRBJ1-4, with D tentatively TRBD1 (5 bases). With 6 bases removed from V and 5 bases from J, the gap between germline ends came to 13 bases. This CDR3 region has 14 residues. The CDR3, as DNA: TGTGCCAGCAGAAAAGGACAACAGAATGAAAAACTGTTTTTT. Encoded protein: CASRKGQQNEKLFF.

This clonotype has only a few counts. The rearrangement joins TRBV25-1 to TRBJ2-7; D may be TRBD1 (6 bases). CDR3 size: 14 residues. Germline V gives CDR1 MGHDK, CDR2 SYGVNS. Trimming removed 6 bases at V and 5 bases at J, with 17 bases between. The chain's CDR3 is CASSSTGTRHEQYF. The CDR3 coding sequence is TGTGCCAGCAGCTCAACCGGGACAAGGCACGAGCAGTACTTC.